This T cell receptor (beta chain) came from a study of tissue T cells after allogeneic stem cell transplantation. Study-wide points: Across patients, clones rarely overlapped, yet motif clusters were shared tissue-specifically.

TCRdb's copy holds only in-frame clones and misses some; the assay was immunoSEQ multiplex PCR. Among nearly 50,000 clones, roughly 75% were seen once, and the ten largest hold roughly 0.7%. The junction had 3 bases not matched to a gene; V was cut back by 4 bases and J by 4 bases. The CDR3 has 14 amino acids. Germline V CDR1 and CDR2: NNHDY, SYVADS. A word on this clone: Its antigen is still unknown. The gene names given are mouse names. The sequence runs out 1 residue before the end of the CDR3; the remainder is reconstructed from the germline J gene.

The source of this sequence is a pool of C57BL/6 mice in good health. The V call is TRBV13-3, the J call TRBJ2-1; 9 bases agree with TRBD2. Sequencing was carried out using sorted cells pooled from one or two spleens. Incomplete CDR3 DNA: TGTGCCAGCAGTCCCGGGACTGGGTATGCTGAGCAGTTC. It yields the protein CASSPGTGYAEQF. The whole CDR3 region reads CASSPGTGYAEQFF.